Listed below are T cell receptor beta chains from one sample, sequenced in a study of T-cell memory formation after mild COVID-19. TCRdb reprocessed the 5' RACE reads with MiXCR, giving one entry per CDR3 protein. The sample contains about 350,000 distinct CDR3 sequences, approximately 14% of which appear only once. Sequencing was done on a sample of PBMCs or a T cell subset sorted from them (not recorded which). These receptors were taken from a man aged 18 to 30 who had mild COVID-19 (a few samples of this study predate the infection). Cell type and time point are not known. CDR3s include the opening cysteine and the closing phenylalanine or tryptophan. A D gene is named only where the DNA matches it firmly. Rows give clone size only sometimes, using once, few, many, or a class for an expanded clone.

V	size	D	J	DNA	CDR3
TRBV11-2	.	TRBD1	TRBJ2-5	TGTGCCAGCAGCTTAGGGGCAGGGGGCAGGGAGACCCAGTACTTC	CASSLGAGGRETQYF
TRBV29-1	.	.	TRBJ2-3	TGCAGCGTTTGGGACCTCTCGGGTACGCAGTATTTT	CSVWDLSGTQYF
TRBV6-2/TRBV6-3	few	.	TRBJ2-3	TGTGCCAGCAACGGGCGGACTAGCACAGATACGCAGTATTTT	CASNGRTSTDTQYF
TRBV9	few	TRBD1	TRBJ1-1	TGTGCCAGCAGCGTGACAGGGAGATCTGAAGCTTTCTTT	CASSVTGRSEAFF
TRBV29-1	many	.	TRBJ2-5	TGCAGCGTTGTCCGGGAGACCCAGTACTTC	CSVVRETQYF
TRBV4-1	.	.	TRBJ2-6	TGCGCCAGCAGCCAAGGTGGTTTGCTACTGTTACCTGGGGCCAACGTCCTGACTTTC	CASSQGGLLLLPGANVLTF
TRBV9	.	TRBD1	TRBJ2-7	TGTGCCAGCAGCGTAGGCCCCGGGACAGGGGCTTACGAGCAGTACTTC	CASSVGPGTGAYEQYF
TRBV7-2	.	.	TRBJ2-7	TGTGCCAGCAGCTTCGGGGTTATTCCCTACGAGCAGTACTTC	CASSFGVIPYEQYF
TRBV12-3/TRBV12-4	.	TRBD2	TRBJ2-2	TGTGCCAGCAGTTTTTTAGCGGGGAGCACCGGGGAGCTGTTTTTT	CASSFLAGSTGELFF
TRBV6-4	.	.	TRBJ2-1	TGTGCCAGCAGTATTGAGCGGTCCTCCTACAATGAGCAGTTCTTC	CASSIERSSYNEQFF
TRBV9	.	TRBD1	TRBJ2-2	TGTGCCAGCAGCGAGGACAGGCCAAACACCGGGGAGCTGTTTTTT	CASSEDRPNTGELFF